Below, 14 T cell receptor beta chains from the same sample are listed, as sequenced in a study of prognosis after radiotherapy for stage I lung cancer. TCR beta CDR3 was amplified from genomic DNA by two-round multiplex PCR. The use of primers specific to each TRBV and TRBJ gene characterized first-round PCR. MiXCR, run by TCRdb on the multiplex PCR reads, gives a single entry per CDR3 protein. The sample has approximately 25,000 distinct CDR3 sequences; 46% are singletons. The material was PBMCs, obtained before or after stereotactic body radiation therapy (not recorded which). The receptor set was obtained from a donor of 50 years or more with non-small cell lung cancer.

The CDR3 nucleotides are TGTGCCACTTCTAGCGGCGTGACCCTTTCAGTGTTCTTC. Amino acids: CATSSGVTLSVFF. The rearrangement joins TRBV10-3 to TRBJ2-1; 7 positions match TRBD2. The CDR3 sequence is 13 residues long. V lost 10 bases and J lost 15; bases outside the gene matches: 18. Germline CDR1 reads ENHRY; CDR2 reads SYGVKD.

Concerning this clonotype itself: A far larger clone is off by one base, so a read error is likely. The chain has TRBV6-5 and TRBJ1-3, with 7 positions matching TRBD1. The CDR3 spans 13 residues. Germline V gives CDR1 MNHEY, CDR2 SVGAGI. CDR3: CASREGAGNIIYF. Here the CDR3 DNA reads TGTGCCAGCCGCGAGGGGGCTGGAAACATCATATATTTT.

Points on this clonotype: At one end the junction does not follow the germline gene, possibly because of a read error. V is TRBV28 and J is TRBJ1-2, with D possibly being TRBD1 (5 bases). The CDR3 covers 14 residues. Germline V gene sequence: CDR1 MDHEN, CDR2 SYDVKM. CDR3 loop: CANSPGRGNYGYTF. The CDR3 DNA sequence: TGTGCCAACAGCCCCGGGAGGGGTAACTACGGCTACACCTTC.

Concerning this clonotype: A read error may be the cause here, since a much bigger clone is one base away. The genes are TRBV11-3 and TRBJ2-3; unclear D gene. This CDR3 contains 13 residues. V gave up 5 bases and J gave up 2 bases, with 8 bases separating them. Germline V gives CDR1 SGHNT, CDR2 YENEEA. CDR3 residues: CASSHGHTDTQYF. The DNA of the CDR3 is TGTGCCAGCAGCCACGGTCACACAGATACGCAGTATTTT.

This clonotype was detected ten times or more. The V gene is TRBV28, the J gene TRBJ2-7, with TRBD2 identical over 9 bases. This CDR3 spans 14 amino acids. Germline V CDR1 and CDR2: MDHEN, SYDVKM. V lost 6 bases, J lost 2 bases, and 5 bases stayed unmatched. Here the CDR3 DNA reads TGTGCCAGCAGGACACTAGCGGGCCCCTACGAGCAGTACTTC. It encodes CASRTLAGPYEQYF.

The chain is built from TRBV19 and TRBJ1-5; D not certain. V lost 2 bases and J 5 bases, leaving 7 bases between the germline ends. There are 13 residues in the CDR3. Germline values: CDR1 LNHDA, CDR2 SQIVND (reference sequence). DNA of the CDR3: TGTGCCAGTAGTATACAGGAGGATCAGCCCCAGCATTTT. This codes for CASSIQEDQPQHF.

This chain connects TRBV12-3 or TRBV12-4 to TRBJ2-5, with D unresolved. The CDR3 contains 12 residues. Trimming left V 4 bases short and J 5 bases short, with 8 bases between. This CDR3 reads CASSSRRETQYF. The CDR3, as DNA: TGTGCCAGCAGTTCGCGGCGTGAGACCCAGTACTTC.

The count of this clonotype is one. The gene calls are TRBV19 and TRBJ2-5, with 7 bases identical to TRBD1. This CDR3 is 13 amino acids long. The J segment lost 0 bases and the V segment lost 9 bases, leaving 4 bases of the junction unmatched. Germline V gene lookup returns CDR1 LNHDA and CDR2 SQIVND (reference sequence). The CDR3 loop reads CASRDRHQETQYF. In DNA form, the CDR3 reads TGTGCCAGCCGGGACAGACACCAAGAGACCCAGTACTTC.

For the CDR3, the DNA is TGCGCCAGCAAAAGGACGAGCGGGGGGCAAGAGACCCAGTACTTC. Amino acid sequence: CASKRTSGGQETQYF. The chain joins TRBV5-1 to TRBJ2-5; TRBD2 agrees at 9 bases. Germline V gives CDR1 SGHRS, CDR2 YFSETQ. V lost 6 bases and J lost 2; bases outside the gene matches: 8. There are 15 residues in the CDR3.

This clonotype has at least ten counts. This chain joins TRBV19 and TRBJ2-2; a weak D match, TRBD1 (7 bases). The CDR3 is 14 amino acids. Trimming shortened V by 7 bases and J by 6 bases, and 15 bases separated the two germline ends. Per the germline V gene, CDR1 is LNHDA and CDR2 is SQIVND (reference sequence). DNA for the CDR3: TGTGCCAGTAACCCCGCAGGGGGGTCCGGGGAGCTGTTTTTT. This encodes CASNPAGGSGELFF.

This clonotype occurred many times. The limits of the CDR3 on the DNA are not certain, so only TCRdb's listed CDR3 is given. This chain joins TRBV2 and TRBJ2-2; the D call in the table, TRBD2, was not verified against the DNA. The length of the CDR3 is 14 amino acids, counting both ends. From germline, CDR1 is SNHLY and CDR2 FYNNEI. The CDR3 here is CASILGRTSGELFF.

V and J are TRBV6-1 and TRBJ2-2; 9 bases match TRBD2. CDR1 is MNHNS, CDR2 SASEGT, per germline. This CDR3 has 16 amino acids. Trimming removed 7 bases from V and 9 bases from J; junction bases left unmatched: 15. The CDR3 sequence is CASIWAGGQMAWELFF. The DNA for the CDR3 is TGTGCCAGCATTTGGGCGGGAGGGCAAATGGCCTGGGAGCTGTTTTTT.

By frequency in the sample, this clonotype is medium-sized. The genes are TRBV19 and TRBJ1-1, with TRBD1 matching over 8 bases. The CDR3 sequence is 14 residues long. V lost 7 bases and J lost 8; bases outside the gene matches: 12. The germline V gene encodes CDR1 LNHDA and CDR2 SQIVND (reference sequence). The CDR3: CASTYWGRTGEAFF. The CDR3 nucleotides are TGTGCCAGTACCTATTGGGGGCGGACAGGGGAAGCTTTCTTT.

The V and J genes are TRBV20-1 and TRBJ2-3; 9 nucleotides line up with TRBD2. CDR1 and CDR2 (germline): DFQATT, SNEGSKA (reference sequence). V lost 4 bases and J lost 7; bases outside the gene matches: 9. There are 14 residues in the CDR3. Here the CDR3 DNA reads TGCAGTGCTATCCCTAGCGGGACCGGGTATACGCAGTATTTT. Its protein is CSAIPSGTGYTQYF.